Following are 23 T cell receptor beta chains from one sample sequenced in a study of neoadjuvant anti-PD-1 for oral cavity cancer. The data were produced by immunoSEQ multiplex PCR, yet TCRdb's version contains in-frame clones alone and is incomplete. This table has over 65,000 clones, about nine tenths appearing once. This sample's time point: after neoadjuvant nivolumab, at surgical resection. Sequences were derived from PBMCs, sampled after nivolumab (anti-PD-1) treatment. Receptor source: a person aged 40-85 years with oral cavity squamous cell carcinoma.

CDR3 residues: CAWPDRVYGYTF. DNA for the CDR3: TGTGCCTGGCCTGACAGGGTCTATGGCTACACCTTC. The chain employs TRBV30 and TRBJ1-2; 7 bases fit TRBD1. This CDR3 region has 12 residues. V lost 5 bases to trimming and J lost 4 bases; unmatched junction nucleotides: 4. Germline V gene lookup returns CDR1 GTSNPN and CDR2 SVGIG (reference sequence).

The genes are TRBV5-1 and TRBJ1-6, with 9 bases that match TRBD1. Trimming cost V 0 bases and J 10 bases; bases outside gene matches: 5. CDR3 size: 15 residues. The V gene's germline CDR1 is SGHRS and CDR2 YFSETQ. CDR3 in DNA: TGCGCCAGCAGCTTGGCCGGACAGGGGAGGTCACCCCTCCACTTT. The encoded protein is CASSLAGQGRSPLHF.

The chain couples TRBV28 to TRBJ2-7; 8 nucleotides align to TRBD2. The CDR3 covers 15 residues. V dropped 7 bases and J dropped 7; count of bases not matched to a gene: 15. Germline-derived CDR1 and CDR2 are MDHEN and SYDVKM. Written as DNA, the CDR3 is TGTGCCAGCACCTCAGCCGTTCTGGTAGCGGGAGAGCAGTACTTC. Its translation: CASTSAVLVAGEQYF.

As DNA, the CDR3 is TGCGCCAGCAGCACCACAGGGGAGAACACTGAAGCTTTCTTT. Amino acids: CASSTTGENTEAFF. J is TRBJ1-1 and V is TRBV5-1, with 7 bases matching TRBD1. V was pared by 4 bases and J by 1 base, with 4 bases of the junction left unmatched. The V gene's germline CDR1 is SGHRS and CDR2 YFSETQ. The CDR3 is 14 amino acids.

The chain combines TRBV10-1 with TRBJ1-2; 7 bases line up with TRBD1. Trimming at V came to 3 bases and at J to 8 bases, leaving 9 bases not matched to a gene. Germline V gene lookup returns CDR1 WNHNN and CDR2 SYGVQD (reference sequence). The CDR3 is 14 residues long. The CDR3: CASSDGTEAGGYTF. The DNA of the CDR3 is TGCGCCAGCAGTGACGGGACAGAGGCTGGGGGCTACACCTTC.

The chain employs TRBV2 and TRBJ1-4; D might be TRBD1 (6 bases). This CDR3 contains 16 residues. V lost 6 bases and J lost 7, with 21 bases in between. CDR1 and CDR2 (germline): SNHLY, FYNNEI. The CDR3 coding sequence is TGTGCCAGCAGGACTCTTAGGGGGTTCGCCTTTGAAAAACTGTTTTTT. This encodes CASRTLRGFAFEKLFF.

CDR3 protein: CSVWDRTYGYTF. CDR3 DNA: TGCAGCGTCTGGGACAGAACATATGGCTACACCTTC. The chain is built from TRBV29-1 and TRBJ1-2; 7 bases are a match to TRBD1. The CDR3 runs to 12 residues. V trimming: 6 bases; J trimming: 5 bases; junction bases outside the gene matches: 6. From germline, CDR1 is SQVTM and CDR2 ANQGSEA.

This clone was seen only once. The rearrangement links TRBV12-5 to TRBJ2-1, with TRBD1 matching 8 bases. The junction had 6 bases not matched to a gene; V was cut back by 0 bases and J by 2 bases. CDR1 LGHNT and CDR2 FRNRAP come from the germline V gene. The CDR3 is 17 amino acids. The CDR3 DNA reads TGTGCTAGTGGTTTGGTACGGGGGACAGGAACCTACAATGAGCAGTTCTTC. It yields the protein CASGLVRGTGTYNEQFF.

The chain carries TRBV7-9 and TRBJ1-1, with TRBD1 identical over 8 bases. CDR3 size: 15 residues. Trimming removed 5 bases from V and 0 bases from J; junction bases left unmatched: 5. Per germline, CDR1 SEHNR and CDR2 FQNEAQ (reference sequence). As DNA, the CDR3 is TGTGCCAGCAGCCTGATGGGACAGGTGAACACTGAAGCTTTCTTT. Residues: CASSLMGQVNTEAFF.

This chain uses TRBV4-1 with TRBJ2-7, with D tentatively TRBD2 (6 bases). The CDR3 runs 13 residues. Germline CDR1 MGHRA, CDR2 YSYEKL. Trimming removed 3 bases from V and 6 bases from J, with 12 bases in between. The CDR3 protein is CASSQRLEGEQYF. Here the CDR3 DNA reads TGCGCCAGCAGCCAGCGACTAGAGGGCGAGCAGTACTTC.

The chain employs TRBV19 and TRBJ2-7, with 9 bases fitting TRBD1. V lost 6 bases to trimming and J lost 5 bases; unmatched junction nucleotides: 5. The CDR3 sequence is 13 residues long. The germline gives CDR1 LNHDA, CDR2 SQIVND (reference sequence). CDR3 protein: CASSTTGGNEQYF. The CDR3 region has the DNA TGTGCCAGTAGCACTACAGGGGGCAACGAGCAGTACTTC.

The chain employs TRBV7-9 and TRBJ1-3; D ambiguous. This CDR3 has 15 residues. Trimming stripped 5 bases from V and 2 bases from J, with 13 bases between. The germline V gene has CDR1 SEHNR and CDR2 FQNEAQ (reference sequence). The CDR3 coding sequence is TGTGCCAGCAGCCCGAGGGTACGGGCTGGAAACACCATATATTTT. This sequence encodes CASSPRVRAGNTIYF.

The CDR3 bases are TGTGCCATCAGTGTCCGGGGAGGCCTTACGAACACTGAAGCTTTCTTT. It translates to CAISVRGGLTNTEAFF. The V gene is TRBV10-3, the J gene TRBJ1-1; no clear D gene. The length of the CDR3 is 16 residues. Germline loops: CDR1 ENHRY, CDR2 SYGVKD. The ends were cut back, 4 bases at V and 1 base at J, with 16 bases in the middle.

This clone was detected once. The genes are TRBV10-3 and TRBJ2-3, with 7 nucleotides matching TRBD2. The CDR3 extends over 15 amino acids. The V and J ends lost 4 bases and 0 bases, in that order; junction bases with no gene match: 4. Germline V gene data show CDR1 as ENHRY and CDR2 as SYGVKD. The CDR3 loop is CAISARGTSTDTQYF. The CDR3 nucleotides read TGTGCCATCAGTGCGCGGGGGACTAGCACAGATACGCAGTATTTT.

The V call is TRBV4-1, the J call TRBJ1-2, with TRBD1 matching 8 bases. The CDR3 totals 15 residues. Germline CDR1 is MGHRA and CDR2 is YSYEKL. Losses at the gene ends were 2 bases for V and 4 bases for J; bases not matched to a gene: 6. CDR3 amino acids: CASSQLQGAGYGYTF. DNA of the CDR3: TGCGCCAGCAGCCAACTCCAGGGGGCTGGCTATGGCTACACCTTC.

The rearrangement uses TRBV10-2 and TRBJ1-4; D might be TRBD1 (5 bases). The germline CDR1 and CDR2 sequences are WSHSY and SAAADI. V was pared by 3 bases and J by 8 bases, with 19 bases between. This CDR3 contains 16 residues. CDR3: CASSEGGLGVGEKLFF. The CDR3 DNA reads TGCGCCAGCAGTGAAGGTGGGCTGGGGGTAGGAGAAAAACTGTTTTTT.

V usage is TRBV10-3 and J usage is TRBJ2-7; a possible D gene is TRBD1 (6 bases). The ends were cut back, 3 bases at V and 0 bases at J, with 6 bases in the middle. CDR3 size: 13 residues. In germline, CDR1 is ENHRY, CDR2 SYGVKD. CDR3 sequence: CAISEQGSYEQYF. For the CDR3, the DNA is TGTGCCATCAGTGAACAGGGCTCCTACGAGCAGTACTTC.

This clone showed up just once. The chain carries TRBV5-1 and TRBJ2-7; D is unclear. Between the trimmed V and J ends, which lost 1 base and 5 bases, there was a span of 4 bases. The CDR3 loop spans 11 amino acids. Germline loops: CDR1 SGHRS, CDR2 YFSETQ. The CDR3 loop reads CASSLYDEQYF. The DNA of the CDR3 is TGCGCCAGCAGCTTGTATGACGAGCAGTACTTC. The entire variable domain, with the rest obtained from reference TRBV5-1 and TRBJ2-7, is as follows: KAGVTQTPRYLIKTRGQQVTLSCSPISGHRSVSWYQQTPGQGLQFLFEYFSETQRNKGNFPGRFSGRQFSNSRSEMNVSTLELGDSALYLCASSLYDEQYFGPGTRLTVT.

The CDR3 DNA reads TGCAGCGTCACCAGGGGGGTCACCGGGGAGCTGTTTTTT. Protein product: CSVTRGVTGELFF. The chain links TRBV29-1 to TRBJ2-2, with D possibly being TRBD1 (7 bases). This CDR3 has 13 residues. V was cut by 6 bases and J by 4 bases, with 12 bases left in between. Germline assignment: CDR1 SQVTM and CDR2 ANQGSEA.

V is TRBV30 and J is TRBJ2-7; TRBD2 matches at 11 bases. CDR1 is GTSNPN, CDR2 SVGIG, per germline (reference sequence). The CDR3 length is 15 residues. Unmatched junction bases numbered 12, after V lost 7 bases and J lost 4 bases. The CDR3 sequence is CASTRLAGGRYEQYF. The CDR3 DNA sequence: TGTGCCTCCACTAGGTTAGCGGGGGGGCGGTACGAGCAGTACTTC.

The CDR3 nucleotides read TGTGCCAGCAGCTTTGGCGGTCGGGTGACAGATACGCAGTATTTT. Amino acids: CASSFGGRVTDTQYF. The rearrangement links TRBV7-3 to TRBJ2-3; no reliable D call. The CDR3 is 15 amino acids. In germline, CDR1 is SGHTA, CDR2 FQGTGA. With 3 bases removed from V and 3 bases from J, the gap between germline ends came to 13 bases.

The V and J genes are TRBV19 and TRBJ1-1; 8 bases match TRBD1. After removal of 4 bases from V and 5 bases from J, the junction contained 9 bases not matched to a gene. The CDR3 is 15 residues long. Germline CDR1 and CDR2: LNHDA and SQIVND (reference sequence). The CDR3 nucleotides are TGTGCCAGTAGTACCCGACAGGGGAGAAAAACTGAAGCTTTCTTT. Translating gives CASSTRQGRKTEAFF.

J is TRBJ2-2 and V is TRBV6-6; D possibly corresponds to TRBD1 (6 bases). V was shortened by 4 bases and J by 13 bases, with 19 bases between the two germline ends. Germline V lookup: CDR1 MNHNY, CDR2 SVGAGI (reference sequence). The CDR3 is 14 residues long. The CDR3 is CASSFLTQGKGLFF. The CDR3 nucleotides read TGTGCCAGCAGTTTCCTGACACAGGGCAAGGGGCTGTTTTTT.